This TCR beta chain was recorded in a study of blood T cell repertoires in COVID-19. Clinical history as reported by participants underpinned cohort assignment. The method was immunoSEQ multiplex PCR; TCRdb's version includes in-frame clones alone and lacks a portion of them. The table includes hundreds of thousands of clones, 75% to 90% detected once. The sample taken for sequencing was PBMCs or T cells enriched from blood (not recorded which). This TCR derives from a man aged 25-45 years who had recovered from COVID-19.

The CDR3 is CASSETSGSWETQYF. As DNA, the CDR3 is TGTGCCAGCAGTGAGACTAGCGGGAGTTGGGAGACCCAGTACTTC. V and J are TRBV6-1 and TRBJ2-5, with TRBD2 identical over 12 bases. V lost 3 bases, J lost 5 bases, and 4 bases stayed unmatched. The CDR3 runs to 15 residues. Germline CDR1 is MNHNS and CDR2 is SASEGT.